This is a list of T cell receptor beta chains from one sample in a study of regulatory T cells in long-lasting Graves disease. One entry per CDR3 protein results from TCRdb running MiXCR on the multiplex PCR reads. The table includes 200,000 to 250,000 distinct CDR3 sequences, about 17% detected once. This specimen consisted of peripheral blood mononuclear cells (PBMCs), obtained at new diagnosis, from a patient treated with antithyroid drugs. These receptor sequences come from a female donor with Graves disease. The CDR3 runs from the conserved cysteine through the conserved F or W. Each record gives: clone size, V gene, D gene, J gene, CDR3 DNA, CDR3 protein. A D gene is named only where the DNA matches it firmly. Clone size appears in some rows only: once, few, many, or a class for an expanded clone.

abundance: many
v_gene: TRBV6-2/TRBV6-3
d_gene: TRBD2
j_gene: TRBJ2-1
CDR3nt: TGTGCCAGCAGCGACCTGGGACTAGCGGGTGGCAATGAGCAGTTCTTC
CDR3aa: CASSDLGLAGGNEQFF

abundance: many
v_gene: TRBV6-4
d_gene: TRBD1
j_gene: TRBJ1-6
CDR3nt: TGTGCCAGCAGTGCGACAGGGGCTAATTCACCCCTCCACTTT
CDR3aa: CASSATGANSPLHF

abundance: many
v_gene: TRBV12-3/TRBV12-4
d_gene: TRBD1
j_gene: TRBJ2-1
CDR3nt: TGTGCCAGCAGTCCCCCCGGGGACAGAAACAATGAGCAGTTCTTC
CDR3aa: CASSPPGDRNNEQFF

abundance: many
v_gene: TRBV2
d_gene: TRBD1
j_gene: TRBJ1-1
CDR3nt: TGTGCCAGCAGTTTATCCCCCCCGGGACAGGGTCCGACTGAAGCTTTCTTT
CDR3aa: CASSLSPPGQGPTEAFF

abundance: many
v_gene: TRBV5-5
d_gene: NA
j_gene: TRBJ2-3
CDR3nt: TGTGCCAGCACACAGGGGGGGACAGATACGCAGTATTTT
CDR3aa: CASTQGGTDTQYF

abundance: NA
v_gene: TRBV20-1
d_gene: NA
j_gene: TRBJ2-3
CDR3nt: TGCAGTGCCGCCTCGGACGGGGTAACGGCAGATACGCAGTATTTT
CDR3aa: CSAASDGVTADTQYF

abundance: few
v_gene: TRBV5-1
d_gene: NA
j_gene: TRBJ2-7
CDR3nt: TGCGCCAGCAGGCCGGGACAAGCTGACGAGCAGTACTTC
CDR3aa: CASRPGQADEQYF

abundance: many
v_gene: TRBV3-1
d_gene: TRBD1
j_gene: TRBJ1-5
CDR3nt: TGTGCCAGCAGCCGCGCTCAGGGGGGACAGCCCCAGCATTTT
CDR3aa: CASSRAQGGQPQHF

abundance: many
v_gene: TRBV11-2
d_gene: NA
j_gene: TRBJ1-4
CDR3nt: TGTGCCAGCAGCCCTGGAGTCAGAAGGAATGAAAAACTGTTTTTT
CDR3aa: CASSPGVRRNEKLFF

abundance: many
v_gene: TRBV18
d_gene: TRBD1
j_gene: TRBJ2-2
CDR3nt: TGTGCCAGCTCACTCACTTCCTGGACAGGGGGCACCGGGGAGCTGTTTTTT
CDR3aa: CASSLTSWTGGTGELFF

abundance: many
v_gene: TRBV6-2/TRBV6-3
d_gene: TRBD2
j_gene: TRBJ2-1
CDR3nt: TGTGCCAGCAGACTGACTAGCGGGAGAATGAATGAGCAGTTCTTC
CDR3aa: CASRLTSGRMNEQFF

abundance: many
v_gene: TRBV10-3
d_gene: NA
j_gene: TRBJ2-2
CDR3nt: TGTGCCATCAGTGATAAGGCCGGGGAGCTGTTTTTT
CDR3aa: CAISDKAGELFF

abundance: many
v_gene: TRBV27
d_gene: NA
j_gene: TRBJ2-7
CDR3nt: TGTGCCAGCAGTTTATCGTCTAGGGTGCCCTACTACGAGCAGTACTTC
CDR3aa: CASSLSSRVPYYEQYF

abundance: many
v_gene: TRBV9
d_gene: TRBD1
j_gene: TRBJ2-7
CDR3nt: TGTGCCAGCAGCGTTGGGACAGGGAACTACGAGCAGTACTTC
CDR3aa: CASSVGTGNYEQYF

abundance: few
v_gene: TRBV3-1
d_gene: TRBD2
j_gene: TRBJ2-1
CDR3nt: TGTGCCAGCAGCCAAGAAGCTAGCGGGAGGGTCTACAATGAGCAGTTCTTC
CDR3aa: CASSQEASGRVYNEQFF

abundance: NA
v_gene: TRBV12-3/TRBV12-4
d_gene: NA
j_gene: TRBJ2-7
CDR3nt: TGTGCCAGCAGTTTAAGACTCCTCTCCTACAAGCAGTACTTC
CDR3aa: CASSLRLLSYKQYF

abundance: NA
v_gene: TRBV10-3
d_gene: TRBD2
j_gene: TRBJ2-1
CDR3nt: TGTGCCATCAGCGTCGTTAGCGGGAGTATGGATGAGCAGTTCTTC
CDR3aa: CAISVVSGSMDEQFF

abundance: few
v_gene: TRBV19
d_gene: TRBD1
j_gene: TRBJ2-2
CDR3nt: TGTGCCAGTAGACCCCGGGACAGGTACACCGGGGAGCTGTTTTTT
CDR3aa: CASRPRDRYTGELFF

abundance: many
v_gene: TRBV15
d_gene: NA
j_gene: TRBJ2-7
CDR3nt: TGTGCCACCAGCAGACTAGACTCCTACGAGCAGTACTTC
CDR3aa: CATSRLDSYEQYF

abundance: NA
v_gene: TRBV14
d_gene: NA
j_gene: TRBJ2-1
CDR3nt: TGTGCCAGCAGCCCTAGGGACTTCTACAATGAGCAGTTCTTC
CDR3aa: CASSPRDFYNEQFF

abundance: many
v_gene: TRBV24-1
d_gene: TRBD1
j_gene: TRBJ2-4
CDR3nt: TGTGCCACCAGTTCCGGGACAGAGAAAAACATTCAGTACTTC
CDR3aa: CATSSGTEKNIQYF

abundance: NA
v_gene: TRBV12-3/TRBV12-4
d_gene: TRBD1
j_gene: TRBJ2-5
CDR3nt: TGTGCCAGCAGTTTCGACAGGGGGTATGGGACCCAGTACTTC
CDR3aa: CASSFDRGYGTQYF

abundance: many
v_gene: TRBV20-1
d_gene: NA
j_gene: TRBJ2-3
CDR3nt: TGCAGTGCTAGAGATGGAGGTGGCGGCACAGATACGCAGTATTTT
CDR3aa: CSARDGGGGTDTQYF

abundance: few
v_gene: TRBV19
d_gene: NA
j_gene: TRBJ1-6
CDR3nt: TGTGCCAGTAGTATCGGAGGGGACCCCCACTTT
CDR3aa: CASSIGGDPHF

abundance: many
v_gene: TRBV7-9
d_gene: NA
j_gene: TRBJ2-5
CDR3nt: TGTGCCAGCAGCCCGAGATTTGTGACTAACCAAGAGACCCAGTACTTC
CDR3aa: CASSPRFVTNQETQYF

abundance: many
v_gene: TRBV20-1
d_gene: NA
j_gene: TRBJ2-3
CDR3nt: TGCAGTGCTAGAGATGTTGCGAGTCGGCAGTATTTT
CDR3aa: CSARDVASRQYF

abundance: many
v_gene: TRBV24-1
d_gene: NA
j_gene: TRBJ2-1
CDR3nt: TGTGCCACCAGTGAAACCGGGACACAATACAATGAGCAGTTCTTC
CDR3aa: CATSETGTQYNEQFF

abundance: many
v_gene: TRBV7-2
d_gene: NA
j_gene: TRBJ2-3
CDR3nt: TGTGCCAGCAGCTTAGCATTCGGGAGTGGGAATACGCAGTATTTT
CDR3aa: CASSLAFGSGNTQYF

abundance: many
v_gene: TRBV3-1
d_gene: NA
j_gene: TRBJ1-1
CDR3nt: TGTGCCAGCAGCTCGGACAGCTGGAACACTGAAGCTTTCTTT
CDR3aa: CASSSDSWNTEAFF

abundance: NA
v_gene: TRBV11-2
d_gene: NA
j_gene: TRBJ1-1
CDR3nt: TGTGCCAGCAGCTCAGGCTTTTATAGGGTTGGGAGCACTGAAGCTTTCTTT
CDR3aa: CASSSGFYRVGSTEAFF

abundance: many
v_gene: TRBV7-9
d_gene: TRBD1
j_gene: TRBJ1-5
CDR3nt: TGTGCCAGCAGCTTATCAAACAGGGGGTCCAATCAGCCCCAGCATTTT
CDR3aa: CASSLSNRGSNQPQHF

abundance: NA
v_gene: TRBV4-3
d_gene: TRBD2
j_gene: TRBJ2-1
CDR3nt: TGCGCCAGCAGCCAAGGGACTAGCGGGAGCACGGTTGAGCAGTTCTTC
CDR3aa: CASSQGTSGSTVEQFF

abundance: many
v_gene: TRBV4-3
d_gene: NA
j_gene: TRBJ2-7
CDR3nt: TGCGCCAGCAGCCAAGTAAGGGGAAACGAGCAGTACTTC
CDR3aa: CASSQVRGNEQYF